The 15 T cell receptor beta chains presented below share a single source sample, sequenced in a study of PD-1 blockade in classical Hodgkin lymphoma. Method: immunoSEQ multiplex PCR; TCRdb's copy keeps in-frame clones and lacks some. This sample yields tens of thousands of clones, of which approximately 78% are seen a single time; over 7.5% belongs to the top ten. Described time point: cycle 4 day 1 (C4D1), after 6 weeks of nivolumab. Each of the patients experienced relapse following autologous stem cell transplantation, and their brentuximab vedotin exposure differed. The sequencing here drew on peripheral blood mononuclear cells (PBMCs), taken before the fourth cycle of nivolumab. The receptors come from a human donor with classical Hodgkin lymphoma.

V is TRBV5-4 and J is TRBJ2-5; possibly TRBD1 for D (6 bases). Per germline, CDR1 SGHNT and CDR2 YYREEE (reference sequence). The V end was cut by 6 bases, the J end by 2 bases, with 17 bases between. The CDR3 loop spans 15 amino acids. CDR3 amino acids: CASTVQQGGQETQYF. As DNA, the CDR3 is TGTGCCAGCACCGTTCAACAGGGTGGGCAAGAGACCCAGTACTTC.

A remark on this clone: This CDR3 is also generated by other DNA sequences in the sample. The V and J genes are TRBV5-1 and TRBJ2-7; D gene ambiguous. V lost 0 bases and J 3 bases, leaving 4 bases between the germline ends. Germline V gene lookup returns CDR1 SGHRS and CDR2 YFSETQ. The CDR3 runs 12 residues. CDR3: CASSLGGYEQYF. In DNA, the CDR3 is TGCGCCAGCAGCTTGGGGGGCTACGAGCAGTACTTC.

With regard to this clone: The junction shows a germline mismatch at one end, possibly a read error. The chain combines TRBV6-6 with TRBJ1-2; 9 nucleotides agree with TRBD1. Germline V gene data show CDR1 as MNHNY and CDR2 as SVGAGI (reference sequence). The CDR3 spans 11 residues. The CDR3 reads CASSYGTGSYF. Written as DNA, the CDR3 is TGTGCCAGCAGTTACGGGACAGGGTCTTACTTC.

The DNA for the CDR3 is TGTGCCAGCAGCTTGGGGGACAGGGGAACTGAAGCTTTCTTT. Translating it yields CASSLGDRGTEAFF. J is TRBJ1-1 and V is TRBV5-6, with 10 nucleotides matching TRBD1. Germline values: CDR1 SGHDT, CDR2 YYEEEE. The V segment lost 0 bases and the J segment 5 bases; nucleotides outside the gene matches: 1. This CDR3 has 14 residues.

The CDR3: CASSYPGGRHQPQHF. The CDR3 DNA follows: TGTGCCAGCAGTTACCCAGGGGGAAGACATCAGCCCCAGCATTTT. The V and J genes are TRBV28 and TRBJ1-5, with 7 bases fitting TRBD1. Germline V CDR1 and CDR2: MDHEN, SYDVKM. V lost 4 bases and J lost 5; bases outside the gene matches: 8. The CDR3 is made up of 15 amino acids.

This sequence joins TRBV5-1 and TRBJ2-3; the match to TRBD2 covers 8 bases. This CDR3 is 16 amino acids long. Per the germline V gene, CDR1 is SGHRS and CDR2 is YFSETQ. J was trimmed by 5 bases and V by 4 bases; bases with no gene match: 12. This chain's CDR3 is CASSRSFGRAGDTQYF. Written as DNA, the CDR3 is TGCGCCAGCAGCCGTTCCTTCGGGAGGGCAGGAGATACGCAGTATTTT.

The rearrangement joins TRBV5-4 to TRBJ2-3; 15 positions agree with TRBD2. This CDR3 has 14 amino acids. Germline V lookup: CDR1 SGHNT, CDR2 YYREEE (reference sequence). Unmatched junction bases numbered 6, after V lost 10 bases and J lost 6 bases. Written as DNA, the CDR3 is TGTGCCGCCTCCGGGACTAGCGGGGGGGATACGCAGTATTTT. It is translated as CAASGTSGGDTQYF.

The V gene is TRBV11-2, the J gene TRBJ2-7, with TRBD2 matching over 10 bases. Germline assignment: CDR1 SGHAT and CDR2 FQNNGV. V lost 2 bases, J lost 2 bases, and 0 bases stayed unmatched. The CDR3 is 14 amino acids. CDR3 in amino acids: CASSLSGGAYEQYF. The CDR3, as DNA: TGTGCCAGCAGCTTAAGCGGGGGGGCCTACGAGCAGTACTTC.

This clone was observed a handful of times. CDR3 sequence: CASSLELGTSLEFNYGYTF. CDR3 bases: TGCGCCAGCAGCTTGGAACTCGGGACTTCACTGGAGTTTAACTATGGCTACACCTTC. The chain employs TRBV5-1 and TRBJ1-2; perhaps TRBD1 as D (5 bases). With 0 bases removed from V and 1 base from J, the gap between germline ends came to 22 bases. CDR1 and CDR2 from the germline V gene are SGHRS and YFSETQ. The CDR3 extends over 19 amino acids.

V and J are TRBV5-4 and TRBJ1-4, with D possibly matching TRBD1 (6 bases). Trimming pared 4 bases from V and 0 bases from J, leaving 16 bases between. CDR3 length equals 17 residues. In germline, CDR1 is SGHNT, CDR2 YYREEE (reference sequence). CDR3 nucleotide sequence: TGTGCCAGCAGCCCGGGGGCCGGGGCCACAACTAATGAAAAACTGTTTTTT. Amino acids: CASSPGAGATTNEKLFF.

The V and J genes are TRBV6-5 and TRBJ1-1; 10 nucleotides line up with TRBD1. This CDR3 is built from 15 residues. The trim removed 6 bases at V and 0 bases at J, leaving 4 bases unmatched. The germline gives CDR1 MNHEY, CDR2 SVGAGI. The CDR3 sequence: CASRRDRGMNTEAFF. The CDR3 nucleotides read TGTGCCAGCAGACGGGACAGGGGTATGAACACTGAAGCTTTCTTT.

The chain recombines TRBV4-2 with TRBJ2-3, with 9 bases matching TRBD2. Germline V CDR1 and CDR2: LGHNA, YNFKEQ. The length of the CDR3 is 18 residues. Trimming took 0 bases from V and 5 from J; bases not matched to a gene: 12. CDR3 nucleotide sequence: TGTGCCAGCAGCCAAGAGTTTAGCGGGAGTTTTCTTGGAGATACGCAGTATTTT. It codes for CASSQEFSGSFLGDTQYF.

V gene TRBV7-7 combines with J gene TRBJ2-7; a possible D gene is TRBD2 (6 bases). V was clipped by 1 base and J by 3 bases, with 13 bases between them. The germline gives CDR1 SSHAT, CDR2 FNYEAQ (reference sequence). The CDR3 loop spans 15 amino acids. The CDR3 coding sequence is TGTGCCAGCAGCTTAGGGAGGGGAACCTACTACGAGCAGTACTTC. Translating gives CASSLGRGTYYEQYF.

The chain joins TRBV7-9 to TRBJ2-5; tentative D call: TRBD2 (5 bases). Trimming removed 5 bases from V and 1 base from J, with 14 bases in between. The CDR3 is 15 residues long. CDR1 is SEHNR and CDR2 is FQNEAQ in the germline V gene (reference sequence). As DNA, the CDR3 is TGTGCCAGCAGCCTAGTACCCCGGGGCCAAGAGACCCAGTACTTC. It translates to CASSLVPRGQETQYF.

This clone came up a few times. The gene calls are TRBV5-1 and TRBJ1-1; tentative D call: TRBD1 (5 bases). V was clipped by 7 bases and J by 4 bases, with 17 bases between them. This CDR3 has 14 residues. Germline V lookup: CDR1 SGHRS, CDR2 YFSETQ. Written as DNA, the CDR3 is TGCGCCAGCTCATTCAGGGTCGGGGGCACTGAAGCTTTCTTT. It yields the protein CASSFRVGGTEAFF.